These T cell receptor beta chains were read from a single sample in a study of CXCR3-negative and CXCR3-positive naive CD8 T cells. TCRdb reprocessed the 5' RACE reads; each CDR3 protein has one entry and no DNA is given. The sample totals about 140,000 distinct CDR3 sequences; its top ten clones hold 0.41%. The specimen was naive CXCR3+ CD8+ T cells from blood. The receptors come from a human donor in good health. Some clones in this sample may be carry-over from other donors' samples. Both conserved end residues are part of each CDR3.

v_gene	j_gene	CDR3aa
TRBV7-6	TRBJ2-7	CASSSSTGGREQYF
TRBV4-3	TRBJ1-5	CASSQEIAQKGNQPQHF
TRBV13	TRBJ1-5	CASSLGIDQPQHF
TRBV15	TRBJ2-1	CATSRGGSAGAPIDHYNEQFF
TRBV15	TRBJ2-3	CATSSRRGETDTQYF
TRBV29-1	TRBJ2-7	CSVTAGSSYEQYF
TRBV15	TRBJ2-2	CATSETSGGTGELFF
TRBV6-4	TRBJ2-3	CASSERGGASDTQYF
TRBV5-1	TRBJ2-7	CASHEGLAGPYEQYF
TRBV14	TRBJ2-7	CASSQAEGFEQYF
TRBV24-1	TRBJ1-2	CATSDGTGANYGYTF
TRBV20-1	TRBJ2-5	CSAPGGLAELYQETQYF
TRBV7-9	TRBJ2-5	CASRPGELETQYF
TRBV12-3/TRBV12-4	TRBJ2-1	CASSFGAGASEQFF
TRBV4-3	TRBJ2-7	CASSQGYRGAYEQYF
TRBV6-6	TRBJ1-1	CASGMDGGSGTEAFF